Presented here are 9 T cell receptor beta chains from one specimen sequenced in a study of blood T cell repertoires in COVID-19. Libraries were prepared by immunoSEQ multiplex PCR; TCRdb keeps only in-frame clonotypes and omits some of them. The sample has around 300,000 clones, around 89% seen once. Sequenced input: peripheral blood. These receptors came from a woman aged 45-65 years with COVID-19, enrolled during active disease.

The V and J genes are TRBV7-7 and TRBJ2-2; 7 bases align to TRBD1. Trimming removed 6 bases from V and 4 bases from J; junction bases left unmatched: 8. The germline gives CDR1 SSHAT, CDR2 FNYEAQ (reference sequence). The CDR3 contains 15 residues. CDR3 amino acids: CASSTDPGGTGELFF. CDR3 nucleotides: TGTGCCAGCAGTACTGACCCAGGGGGCACCGGGGAGCTGTTTTTT. The entire variable domain, with the rest obtained from reference TRBV7-7 and TRBJ2-2, is as follows: GAGVSQSPRYKVTKRGQDVTLRCDPISSHATLYWYQQALGQGPEFLTYFNYEAQPDKSGLPSDRFSAERPEGSISTLTIQRTEQRDSAMYRCASSTDPGGTGELFFGEGSRLTVL.

DNA of the CDR3: TGCAGCGTAGAGGGACCGGCTAGCGCGTACAATGAGCAGTTCTTC. This translates into CSVEGPASAYNEQFF. The chain combines TRBV29-1 with TRBJ2-1, with TRBD2 as a possible D gene (6 bases). The V gene's germline CDR1 is SQVTM and CDR2 ANQGSEA. The CDR3 extends over 15 amino acids. Trimming pared 6 bases from V and 4 bases from J, leaving 19 bases between.

The genes are TRBV14 and TRBJ2-1; no definite D call. Trimming took 4 bases from V and 1 from J, leaving 8 bases between them. Germline V CDR1 and CDR2: SGHDN, FVKESK. This CDR3 spans 14 amino acids. Here the CDR3 DNA reads TGTGCCAGCAGCCTGGGCCAGTCCTACAATGAGCAGTTCTTC. Its protein product is CASSLGQSYNEQFF.

The chain couples TRBV5-1 to TRBJ1-3; the D gene is possibly TRBD1 (5 bases). CDR1 SGHRS and CDR2 YFSETQ come from the germline V gene. V lost 3 bases to trimming and J lost 2 bases, with 15 bases between them. The CDR3 extends over 16 amino acids. The CDR3 here is CASSSTGTDAGNTIYF. For the CDR3, the DNA is TGCGCCAGCAGCTCGACCGGGACTGACGCTGGAAACACCATATATTTT.

This rearrangement joins TRBV6-5 to TRBJ2-7, with 9 bases matching TRBD1. The trim removed 6 bases at V and 6 bases at J, leaving 6 bases unmatched. The CDR3 has 13 amino acids. Per the germline V gene, CDR1 is MNHEY and CDR2 is SVGAGI. The CDR3 DNA reads as TGTGCCAGCAGCCGCGGACAGGGGAGCGAGCAGTACTTC. As protein: CASSRGQGSEQYF.

The chain combines TRBV3-1 (or the pseudogene TRBV3-2) with TRBJ2-3; a possible D gene is TRBD2 (6 bases). CDR3 size: 15 residues. Trimming stripped 2 bases from V and 5 bases from J, with 14 bases between. In germline, CDR1 is LGHDT, CDR2 YNNKEL (reference sequence). The CDR3 loop reads CASSQKTLAIDTQYF. The CDR3 coding sequence is TGTGCCAGCAGCCAAAAAACACTAGCAATAGATACGCAGTATTTT.

The chain links TRBV7-2 to TRBJ2-3; TRBD2 is a possible D gene (6 bases). V lost 5 bases, J lost 0 bases, and 15 bases lay in between. Germline V gene lookup returns CDR1 SGHTA and CDR2 FQGNSA. This CDR3 has 16 residues. The CDR3 sequence: CASSNYGTVSTDTQYF. DNA of the CDR3: TGTGCCAGCAGCAACTATGGGACTGTAAGCACAGATACGCAGTATTTT.

The chain carries TRBV27 and TRBJ2-5, with TRBD1 matching 9 bases. CDR3 length: 16 amino acids. From germline, CDR1 is MNHEY and CDR2 SMNVEV (reference sequence). J gave up 4 bases and V 5 bases, and 11 bases lay outside the gene matches. CDR3 DNA sequence: TGTGCCAGCAGTCCAGGGACAGGGTTCGGCGTAGAGACCCAGTACTTC. Protein sequence: CASSPGTGFGVETQYF.

The chain employs TRBV5-1 and TRBJ2-6; a weak D match, TRBD1 (6 bases). Germline CDR1 reads SGHRS; CDR2 reads YFSETQ. This CDR3 region has 21 residues. Deletions cut 4 bases from V and 0 bases from J, with 26 bases between. CDR3 loop: CASSRRSQGNFAYSGANVLTF. The CDR3 nucleotides read TGCGCCAGCAGCCGCAGAAGCCAGGGGAATTTCGCTTACTCTGGGGCCAACGTCCTGACTTTC. Filled out from reference TRBV5-1 and TRBJ2-6, the complete variable domain reads KAGVTQTPRYLIKTRGQQVTLSCSPISGHRSVSWYQQTPGQGLQFLFEYFSETQRNKGNFPGRFSGRQFSNSRSEMNVSTLELGDSALYLCASSRRSQGNFAYSGANVLTFGAGSRLTVL.